Detailed here is one T cell receptor (beta chain). Its specificity is not known. It was the library that attached unique molecular identifiers to individual cDNA molecules. MiXCR was run by TCRdb on the RACE reads, yielding one entry per CDR3 protein. The sample has over 85,000 distinct CDR3 sequences, over 8% seen once; the top ten hold 2.5% to 3%. Stated time point: healthy volunteer bleed at 2 weeks. The starting material, unfractionated whole blood, was used for total RNA extraction. The data belong to a study of human T cells and chemical hapten exposure. Study-wide context: Minor pooled library volume differences mainly drove per-sample TCR yield variation.

Study-level results: TCRs exceeding a frequency of 1 in 1000 stayed unchanged under DPC sensitization.

Germline assignment: CDR1 ENHRY and CDR2 SYGVKD. The CDR3 spans 15 residues. Trimming cost V 6 bases and J 7 bases; bases outside gene matches: 4. The chain links TRBV10-3 to TRBJ2-3; 16 nucleotides line up with TRBD2. Sequencing was performed on whole blood. The TCR comes from a female donor in good health. Some clones in this sample may be carry-over from other donors' samples. The CDR3 sequence: CAIRGLAGGPHTQYF. The CDR3, as DNA: TGTGCCATCAGGGGACTAGCGGGAGGGCCTCATACGCAGTATTTT.